This T cell receptor beta chain was documented in a study of blood T cell repertoires in COVID-19. In the study overall: Specimens from acute and convalescent COVID-19 originated in the United States, Italy and Spain. Sources were T cells, B-cell-depleted T cells, or PBMCs; the material itself was cDNA or gDNA.

J was trimmed by 6 bases and V by 4 bases; bases with no gene match: 11. Germline CDR1 and CDR2: SGHRS and YFSETQ. This CDR3 region has 16 residues. Original analysis: It was from reference gene primer amplification that nucleated cell counts were estimated. TCRdb's copy holds only in-frame clones and misses some; the assay was immunoSEQ multiplex PCR. D and trimming come from the DNA, and the V and J calls and clone size come from that table. The sample includes roughly 140,000 clones, roughly 90% seen only once; the top ten take around 1.9%. The chain links TRBV5-1 to TRBJ2-2; 8 bases agree with TRBD2. The clonotype comes from a man between 65 and 85 years old with acute or convalescent COVID-19. Sequences were obtained from peripheral blood. The CDR3, as DNA: TGCGCCAGCAGCCCGTCCGGGACTAGGGGGTCCGGGGAGCTGTTTTTT. It yields the protein CASSPSGTRGSGELFF.